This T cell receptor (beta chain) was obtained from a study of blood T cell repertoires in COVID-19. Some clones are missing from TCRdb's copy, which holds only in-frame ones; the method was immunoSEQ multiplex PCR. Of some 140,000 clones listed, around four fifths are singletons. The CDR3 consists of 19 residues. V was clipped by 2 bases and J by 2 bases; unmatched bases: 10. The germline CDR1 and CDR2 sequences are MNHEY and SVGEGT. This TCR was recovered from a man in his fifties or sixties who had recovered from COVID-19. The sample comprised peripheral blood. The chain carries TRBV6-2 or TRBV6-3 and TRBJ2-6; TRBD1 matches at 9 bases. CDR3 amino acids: CASSYQRTGEGTGANVLTF. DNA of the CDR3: TGTGCCAGCAGTTACCAACGGACAGGGGAAGGCACTGGGGCCAACGTCCTGACTTTC.